The rows below give T cell receptor beta chains drawn from one sample of a study of vaccination and CD4 T cells after COVID-19. No antigen is known for these receptors. One entry per CDR3 protein, called by TCRdb with MiXCR from the PCR reads. The sample lists tens of thousands of distinct CDR3 sequences; under 80% were seen once. Sequenced material: CD4+ T cells from blood, cultured in vitro. Source of these receptors: a human donor who had recovered from COVID-19. CDR3s include the opening cysteine and the closing phenylalanine or tryptophan. The D gene is left open where the match is weak. Clone size is not always given. Where it is, it says once, few, many or a class for expanded clones.

j_call: TRBJ2-2; v_call: TRBV12-3/TRBV12-4; d_call: NA; clone_size: NA; cdr3_nt: TGTGCCAGCAGTTTAGGGCGGAGGAACACCGGGGAGCTGTTTTTT; cdr3_aa: CASSLGRRNTGELFF
j_call: TRBJ2-1; v_call: TRBV20-1; d_call: TRBD2; clone_size: NA; cdr3_nt: TGCAGTGCTAGAACCCGACTAGCGGGAGGGCCCGAGTTCTTC; cdr3_aa: CSARTRLAGGPEFF
j_call: TRBJ2-7; v_call: TRBV5-4; d_call: NA; clone_size: NA; cdr3_nt: TGTGCCAGCAGCTTGGCCGAACCAGCCTACGAGCAGTACTTC; cdr3_aa: CASSLAEPAYEQYF
j_call: TRBJ2-5; v_call: TRBV27; d_call: NA; clone_size: once; cdr3_nt: TGTGCCAGCATCGGTTTAAGGGAAGAGACCCAGTACTTC; cdr3_aa: CASIGLREETQYF
j_call: TRBJ1-5; v_call: TRBV6-5; d_call: NA; clone_size: NA; cdr3_nt: TGTGCCAGCAGTTACGACAGTAATCAGCCCCAGCATTTT; cdr3_aa: CASSYDSNQPQHF
j_call: TRBJ2-4; v_call: TRBV7-2; d_call: TRBD2; clone_size: few; cdr3_nt: TGTGCCAGCAGCCCCGGACTAGCGGGGCACATTCAGTACTTC; cdr3_aa: CASSPGLAGHIQYF
j_call: TRBJ2-1; v_call: TRBV19; d_call: NA; clone_size: NA; cdr3_nt: TGTGCCAGTAGTATCGGACTCTTGGATGAGCAGTTCTTC; cdr3_aa: CASSIGLLDEQFF
j_call: TRBJ2-3; v_call: TRBV7-2; d_call: TRBD2; clone_size: few; cdr3_nt: TGTGCCAGCAGTCCCGCCGCTAGCGGGACCACCACAGATACGCAGTATTTT; cdr3_aa: CASSPAASGTTTDTQYF
j_call: TRBJ1-5; v_call: TRBV20-1; d_call: NA; clone_size: NA; cdr3_nt: TGCAGTGCTCCTCCGGGTCTTAATCAGCCCCAGCATTTT; cdr3_aa: CSAPPGLNQPQHF
j_call: TRBJ2-2; v_call: TRBV7-2; d_call: TRBD2; clone_size: NA; cdr3_nt: TGTGCCAGCAGCTTAGTCGTGGTTAGCGGGACAAACACCGGGGAGCTGTTTTTT; cdr3_aa: CASSLVVVSGTNTGELFF
j_call: TRBJ2-7; v_call: TRBV6-4; d_call: NA; clone_size: NA; cdr3_nt: TGTGCCCACTGGCGGGGAACCTACGAGCAGTACTTC; cdr3_aa: CAHWRGTYEQYF
j_call: TRBJ2-5; v_call: TRBV24-1; d_call: NA; clone_size: NA; cdr3_nt: TGTGCCACCAGTGATTCCCGACTCCGTGTAAGACAAGAGACCCAGTACTTC; cdr3_aa: CATSDSRLRVRQETQYF
j_call: TRBJ2-7; v_call: TRBV6-2/TRBV6-3; d_call: NA; clone_size: NA; cdr3_nt: TGTGCCAGCAATTCCCCGGGCCGGTACTCCTACGAGCAGTACTTC; cdr3_aa: CASNSPGRYSYEQYF
j_call: TRBJ1-2; v_call: TRBV27; d_call: NA; clone_size: NA; cdr3_nt: TGTGCCAGCAGTCCCCGCCCCAGGGACGGCTACACCTTC; cdr3_aa: CASSPRPRDGYTF
j_call: TRBJ1-1; v_call: TRBV7-2; d_call: TRBD1; clone_size: NA; cdr3_nt: TGTGCCAGCAGCCGGGACAGGGGAAGCGCTGAAGCTTTCTTT; cdr3_aa: CASSRDRGSAEAFF
j_call: TRBJ1-3; v_call: TRBV20-1; d_call: NA; clone_size: NA; cdr3_nt: TGCAGTGCTAGGGGAGCTCCTGGAAACACCATATATTTT; cdr3_aa: CSARGAPGNTIYF
j_call: TRBJ1-5; v_call: TRBV27; d_call: NA; clone_size: few; cdr3_nt: TGTGCCAGCAGTCGGACACCTAATAGCAATCAGCCCCAGCATTTT; cdr3_aa: CASSRTPNSNQPQHF
j_call: TRBJ1-3; v_call: TRBV11-2; d_call: NA; clone_size: NA; cdr3_nt: TGTGCCAGCAGACAGCAGGGCCCTTGGGAAAGTGGAAACACCATATATTTT; cdr3_aa: CASRQQGPWESGNTIYF
j_call: TRBJ1-2; v_call: TRBV20-1; d_call: NA; clone_size: few; cdr3_nt: TGCAGTGTGACCTCCGGGAGCGGCTATGGCTACACCTTC; cdr3_aa: CSVTSGSGYGYTF
j_call: TRBJ1-5; v_call: TRBV28; d_call: NA; clone_size: once; cdr3_nt: TGTGCCAGCAGCCGCCCGCGGGCAGCTAATCAGCCCCAGCATTTT; cdr3_aa: CASSRPRAANQPQHF
j_call: TRBJ1-5; v_call: TRBV19; d_call: NA; clone_size: NA; cdr3_nt: TGTGCCAGTACCTCCTCGGGACGGGAACAGCCCCAGCATTTT; cdr3_aa: CASTSSGREQPQHF
j_call: TRBJ1-5; v_call: TRBV12-3/TRBV12-4; d_call: NA; clone_size: NA; cdr3_nt: TGTGCCAGCAGTTTTTCGCGGGGCAGCAATCAGCCCCAGCATTTT; cdr3_aa: CASSFSRGSNQPQHF
j_call: TRBJ1-5; v_call: TRBV6-1; d_call: NA; clone_size: NA; cdr3_nt: TGTGCCAGCAGTGCTATGGGGAGGGAGGCTCAGCCCCAGCATTTT; cdr3_aa: CASSAMGREAQPQHF
j_call: TRBJ1-5; v_call: TRBV19; d_call: TRBD1; clone_size: NA; cdr3_nt: TGTGCCAGTAAAGAAGGACAGGCGTTCAATCAGCCCCAGCATTTT; cdr3_aa: CASKEGQAFNQPQHF
j_call: TRBJ2-4; v_call: TRBV6-2/TRBV6-3; d_call: NA; clone_size: NA; cdr3_nt: TGTGCCAGCACCAAAGACAGGGCCAAAAACATTCAGTACTTC; cdr3_aa: CASTKDRAKNIQYF
j_call: TRBJ1-2; v_call: TRBV19; d_call: TRBD1; clone_size: NA; cdr3_nt: TGTGCCAGCGGGACAGGGGTTTCCTATGGCTACACCTTC; cdr3_aa: CASGTGVSYGYTF
j_call: TRBJ1-2; v_call: TRBV2; d_call: NA; clone_size: NA; cdr3_nt: TGTGCCAGCAGCGGCCGGAAATATGGCTACACCTTC; cdr3_aa: CASSGRKYGYTF
j_call: TRBJ1-6; v_call: TRBV12-3/TRBV12-4; d_call: NA; clone_size: NA; cdr3_nt: TGTGCCAGCAGCTCCTACCAGAGTTCACCCCTCCACTTT; cdr3_aa: CASSSYQSSPLHF
j_call: TRBJ1-6; v_call: TRBV19; d_call: NA; clone_size: NA; cdr3_nt: TGTGCCAGTAGGGAACTAGAACCTAATTCACCCCTCCACTTT; cdr3_aa: CASRELEPNSPLHF
j_call: TRBJ2-7; v_call: TRBV20-1; d_call: NA; clone_size: few; cdr3_nt: TGCAGTGCTCCCGAGAGAATCTCCCCCTACGAGCAGTACTTC; cdr3_aa: CSAPERISPYEQYF
j_call: TRBJ1-1; v_call: TRBV24-1; d_call: NA; clone_size: once; cdr3_nt: TGTGCCACCCGGGCCGGGACACTGAACACTGAAGCTTTCTTT; cdr3_aa: CATRAGTLNTEAFF
j_call: TRBJ1-1; v_call: TRBV7-9; d_call: NA; clone_size: few; cdr3_nt: TGTGCCAGCAGTCGAGGACCGGGGGGCACTGAAGCTTTCTTT; cdr3_aa: CASSRGPGGTEAFF
j_call: TRBJ2-5; v_call: TRBV7-2; d_call: NA; clone_size: NA; cdr3_nt: TGTGCCAGCAGCTTAGAGAGGACCAAGTCGACCCAGTACTTC; cdr3_aa: CASSLERTKSTQYF
j_call: TRBJ2-7; v_call: TRBV20-1; d_call: NA; clone_size: NA; cdr3_nt: TGCAGTGCCTTGAAGGGACGCGAGCAGTACTTC; cdr3_aa: CSALKGREQYF
j_call: TRBJ2-7; v_call: TRBV7-9; d_call: NA; clone_size: NA; cdr3_nt: TGTGCCAGCAGCTTTGGAGGGGGCTCGGGCGAGCAGTACTTC; cdr3_aa: CASSFGGGSGEQYF